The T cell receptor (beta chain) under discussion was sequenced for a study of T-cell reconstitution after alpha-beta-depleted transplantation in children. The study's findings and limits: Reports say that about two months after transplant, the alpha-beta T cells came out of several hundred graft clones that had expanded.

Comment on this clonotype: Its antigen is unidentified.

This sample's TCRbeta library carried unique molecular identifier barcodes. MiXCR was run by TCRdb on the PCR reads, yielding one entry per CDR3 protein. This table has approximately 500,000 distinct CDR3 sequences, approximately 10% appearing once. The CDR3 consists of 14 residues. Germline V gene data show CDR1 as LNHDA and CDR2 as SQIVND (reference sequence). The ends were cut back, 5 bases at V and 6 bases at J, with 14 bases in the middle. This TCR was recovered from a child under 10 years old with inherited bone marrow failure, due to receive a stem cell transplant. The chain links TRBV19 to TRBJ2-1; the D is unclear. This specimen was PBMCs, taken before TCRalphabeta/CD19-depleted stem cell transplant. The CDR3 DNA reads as TGTGCCAGTAGTCAGGTAGCCCCCCCCAATGAGCAGTTCTTC. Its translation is CASSQVAPPNEQFF.